A selection of T cell receptor beta chains follows, all from one sample in a study of blood T cell repertoires in COVID-19. Profiling relied on immunoSEQ multiplex PCR, and the TCRdb table lists in-frame clones only, not all of them. This table holds some 320,000 clones, roughly 85% found once. Source material: PBMCs or T cells enriched from blood (not recorded which). These receptors were obtained from a woman aged 30 to 39 who had been exposed to COVID-19. CDR3s include the opening cysteine and the closing phenylalanine or tryptophan. Fields, in order: CDR3 protein, CDR3 DNA, V gene, clone size, J gene, D gene. D genes are given only for firm matches. Clone size is shown for a subset of rows, as once, few, many or a class of expanded clone.

CDR3: CASSQEAGANTGELFF
DNA: TGTGCCAGCAGCCAAGAGGCAGGCGCGAACACCGGGGAGCTGTTTTTT
V: TRBV3-1/TRBV3-2
size: .
J: TRBJ2-2
D: .

CDR3: CASSGLAGGTEQYF
DNA: TGTGCCAGCTCGGGACTAGCGGGAGGCACCGAGCAGTACTTC
V: TRBV18
size: once
J: TRBJ2-7
D: TRBD2

CDR3: CSVELRHSYEQYF
DNA: TGCAGCGTTGAGTTAAGGCACAGTTACGAGCAGTACTTC
V: TRBV29-1
size: .
J: TRBJ2-7
D: .

CDR3: CASSHFDRLDSGELFF
DNA: TGCGCCAGCAGCCATTTTGACAGGTTAGATTCCGGGGAGCTGTTTTTT
V: TRBV4-1
size: .
J: TRBJ2-2
D: .

CDR3: CASSKGQFQETQYF
DNA: TGTGCCAGTAGTAAGGGACAGTTCCAAGAGACCCAGTACTTC
V: TRBV19
size: .
J: TRBJ2-5
D: TRBD1

CDR3: CASSREVGGPYNEQFF
DNA: TGTGCCAGCAGCCGGGAGGTGGGGGGGCCGTACAATGAGCAGTTCTTC
V: TRBV4-2
size: once
J: TRBJ2-1
D: .

CDR3: CASSYGGLKGDTQYF
DNA: TGTGCCAGCAGCTACGGGGGGCTAAAAGGAGATACGCAGTATTTT
V: TRBV7-9
size: .
J: TRBJ2-3
D: .

CDR3: CSVEGGRAQETQYF
DNA: TGCAGCGTTGAGGGGGGACGGGCACAAGAGACCCAGTACTTC
V: TRBV29-1
size: .
J: TRBJ2-5
D: .

CDR3: CASDVVGQGEGDTEAFF
DNA: TGCGCCAGCGATGTTGTTGGACAGGGTGAGGGGGACACTGAAGCTTTCTTT
V: TRBV10-1
size: .
J: TRBJ1-1
D: TRBD1

CDR3: CASSHRENTEAFF
DNA: TGTGCCAGCAGCCACAGGGAAAACACTGAAGCTTTCTTT
V: TRBV6-5
size: .
J: TRBJ1-1
D: .